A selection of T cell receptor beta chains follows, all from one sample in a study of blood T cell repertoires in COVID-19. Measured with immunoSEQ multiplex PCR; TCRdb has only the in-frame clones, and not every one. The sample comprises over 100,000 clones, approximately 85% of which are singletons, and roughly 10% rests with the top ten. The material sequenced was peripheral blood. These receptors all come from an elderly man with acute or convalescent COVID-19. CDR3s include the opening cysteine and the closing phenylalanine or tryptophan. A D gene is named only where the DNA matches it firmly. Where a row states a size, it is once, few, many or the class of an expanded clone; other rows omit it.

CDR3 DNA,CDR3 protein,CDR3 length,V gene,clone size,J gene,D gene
TGTGCCAGCAGCGTAACCCCACAGGGGGTGGTTGAAGCTTTCTTT,CASSVTPQGVVEAFF,15,TRBV9,NA,TRBJ1-1,TRBD1
TGTGCCAGCAGCATAGAGCGGGTCCCCACGCCCGACAATGAGCAGTTCTTC,CASSIERVPTPDNEQFF,17,TRBV21-1,NA,TRBJ2-1,NA
TGTGCCAGCAGCTTAGCTGGCAGATTGAATGGCTACACCTTC,CASSLAGRLNGYTF,14,TRBV7-9,NA,TRBJ1-2,NA
TGTGCCAGCAGCCAGAGTCACGGGGGGGACACCGGGGAGCTGTTTTTT,CASSQSHGGDTGELFF,16,TRBV3-1/TRBV3-2,NA,TRBJ2-2,TRBD2
TGTGCCAGCTCACCACCCGGGCGGGGAAACACTGAAGCTTTCTTT,CASSPPGRGNTEAFF,15,TRBV18,NA,TRBJ1-1,NA
TGTGCCACCAGCAGGATTACCGGGACAGGGTCCTACGAGCAGTACTTC,CATSRITGTGSYEQYF,16,TRBV15,NA,TRBJ2-7,TRBD1
TGTGCCAGCCTCCGGACAGGGGACACTGAAGCTTTCTTT,CASLRTGDTEAFF,13,TRBV3-1/TRBV3-2,NA,TRBJ1-1,TRBD1
TGCAGCGTTGATGACAGGAACACTGAAGCTTTCTTT,CSVDDRNTEAFF,12,TRBV29-1,NA,TRBJ1-1,NA
TGTGCCAGTAAAGGAGTTGGGTACACAGATACGCAGTATTTT,CASKGVGYTDTQYF,14,TRBV19,NA,TRBJ2-3,NA
TGTGCCAGCAGCTCCTGGACAGGGAGGGCAAATGAGCAGTTCTTC,CASSSWTGRANEQFF,15,TRBV9,NA,TRBJ2-1,NA
TGTGCCAGCAGCCCACAGGGGGTGAACACCGGGGAGCTGTTTTTT,CASSPQGVNTGELFF,15,TRBV3-1/TRBV3-2,NA,TRBJ2-2,TRBD1
TGTGCCAGCAGCCTAGACAGGGGCGCGGATGGCTACACCTTC,CASSLDRGADGYTF,14,TRBV7-9,once,TRBJ1-2,TRBD1
TGTGCCAGCAGTTACTCGAGGACAGTCTATGGCTACACCTTC,CASSYSRTVYGYTF,14,TRBV6-6,NA,TRBJ1-2,NA
TGTGCCAGCACTCGGGTTAACTATGGCTACACCTTC,CASTRVNYGYTF,12,TRBV28,NA,TRBJ1-2,NA
TGTGCCAGTAGTATGGAGGGGTCTAACTATGGCTACACCTTC,CASSMEGSNYGYTF,14,TRBV19,NA,TRBJ1-2,NA
TGCGCCAGCAGCTCTGGACTAGCGGGGGAACAGACCCAGTACTTC,CASSSGLAGEQTQYF,15,TRBV5-1,few,TRBJ2-5,TRBD2
TGTGCCAGCAGCACCCAGGGGGAGAATGAGCAGTTCTTC,CASSTQGENEQFF,13,TRBV11-2,once,TRBJ2-1,TRBD1
TGCGCCAGCAGCTTGGGCGGTGGGAGGGACTACAATGAGCAGTTCTTC,CASSLGGGRDYNEQFF,16,TRBV5-1,once,TRBJ2-1,TRBD2
TGTGCCAGCAGTTACAGGGGCAGCAATCAGCCCCAGCATTTT,CASSYRGSNQPQHF,14,TRBV6-2/TRBV6-3,NA,TRBJ1-5,NA
TGTGCCAGCAGCGGGGACAGGGGCTATGGCTACACCTTC,CASSGDRGYGYTF,13,TRBV5-6,NA,TRBJ1-2,TRBD1
TGTGCCAGCTCACCCCCCGTATCTGGGGCCAACGTCCTGACTTTC,CASSPPVSGANVLTF,15,TRBV18,NA,TRBJ2-6,NA
TGTGCCAGCAGTCGTCAGGGTGCCCTTTCCTACAATGAGCAGTTCTTC,CASSRQGALSYNEQFF,16,TRBV27,once,TRBJ2-1,NA
TGTGTCAGAAGCCCTACCGGGCTAGCGGGGGACTCTAGCACAGATACGCAGTATTTT,CVRSPTGLAGDSSTDTQYF,19,TRBV7-5,NA,TRBJ2-3,NA
TGCGCCAGCAGCTTGGAGAGATCTAACTATGGCTACACCTTC,CASSLERSNYGYTF,14,TRBV5-1,NA,TRBJ1-2,NA